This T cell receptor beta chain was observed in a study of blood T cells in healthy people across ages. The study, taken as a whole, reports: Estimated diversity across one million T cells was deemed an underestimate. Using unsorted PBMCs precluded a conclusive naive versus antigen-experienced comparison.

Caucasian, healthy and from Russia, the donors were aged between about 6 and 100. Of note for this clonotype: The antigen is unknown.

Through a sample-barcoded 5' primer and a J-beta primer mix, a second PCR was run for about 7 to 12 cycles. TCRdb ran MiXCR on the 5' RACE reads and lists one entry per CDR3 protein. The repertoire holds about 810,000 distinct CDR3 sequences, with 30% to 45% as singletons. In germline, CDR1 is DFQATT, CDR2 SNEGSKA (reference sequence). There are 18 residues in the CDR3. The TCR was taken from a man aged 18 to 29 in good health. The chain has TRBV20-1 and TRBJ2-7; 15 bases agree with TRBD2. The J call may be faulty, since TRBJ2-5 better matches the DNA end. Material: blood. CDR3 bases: TGCAGTGCTCACAGAAACACCGGGACTAGCGGGGGGAGGGAGACCCAGTACTTC. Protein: CSAHRNTGTSGGRETQYF.